Listed below are T cell receptor beta chains from one sample, sequenced in a study of blood T cell repertoires in COVID-19. The data were produced by immunoSEQ multiplex PCR, yet TCRdb's version contains in-frame clones alone and is incomplete. The sample records about 340,000 clones, 80% to 90% being singletons. The specimen sequenced was PBMCs or T cells enriched from blood (not recorded which). The origin of the receptors is a middle-aged woman with acute COVID-19. CDR3s include the opening cysteine and the closing phenylalanine or tryptophan. Fields, in order: clone size, V gene, J gene, D gene, CDR3 DNA, CDR3 protein. The D gene is left open where the match is weak. Some rows mark clone size as missing; the rest say once, few, many or name a class of expanded clone.

size: NA
V: TRBV7-2
J: TRBJ1-1
D: NA
DNA: TGTGCCAGCAGCTTAGTCGGGGGGCCCACTGAAGCTTTCTTT
CDR3: CASSLVGGPTEAFF

size: once
V: TRBV7-3
J: TRBJ1-1
D: NA
DNA: TGTGCCAGCAGCCCCGGGGGGGGGCAAGGGTCTGAAGCTTTCTTT
CDR3: CASSPGGGQGSEAFF

size: NA
V: TRBV19
J: TRBJ2-7
D: NA
DNA: TGTGCCAGTAGTATAGGTTTCCCGGGCGAGCAGTACTTC
CDR3: CASSIGFPGEQYF

size: NA
V: TRBV2
J: TRBJ1-6
D: TRBD1
DNA: TGTGCCAGCAGTAGAGAAAGACAGGGTCGTAATTCACCCCTCCACTTT
CDR3: CASSRERQGRNSPLHF

size: NA
V: TRBV6-4
J: TRBJ1-4
D: TRBD1
DNA: TGTGCCAGCAGTGAGGGGACAGGGGATTTCCAAAATGAAAAACTGTTTTTT
CDR3: CASSEGTGDFQNEKLFF

size: once
V: TRBV11-2
J: TRBJ2-5
D: NA
DNA: TGTGCCAGCAGCCCTCTCCAGGGCCAAGAGACCCAGTACTTC
CDR3: CASSPLQGQETQYF

size: NA
V: TRBV7-2
J: TRBJ2-7
D: NA
DNA: TGTGCCAGCAGCTCCCGGCCCGGGATCCCCTACGAGCAGTACTTC
CDR3: CASSSRPGIPYEQYF

size: NA
V: TRBV6-1
J: TRBJ1-5
D: NA
DNA: TGTGCCAGCAGTGGGACAACCCAGGTATTCAATCAGCCCCAGCATTTT
CDR3: CASSGTTQVFNQPQHF

size: NA
V: TRBV3-1/TRBV3-2
J: TRBJ1-3
D: TRBD1
DNA: TGTGCCAGCAGCCAGGGGCAGGGGGTAAACACCATATATTTT
CDR3: CASSQGQGVNTIYF

size: NA
V: TRBV6-5
J: TRBJ1-2
D: NA
DNA: TGTGCCAGCAGTTCGGATACTAGCTACACCTTC
CDR3: CASSSDTSYTF

size: few
V: TRBV28
J: TRBJ1-1
D: TRBD1
DNA: TGTGCCAGCAGTCTCCGGGACAGGAGACCCATGAACACTGAAGCTTTCTTT
CDR3: CASSLRDRRPMNTEAFF

size: NA
V: TRBV21-1
J: TRBJ1-2
D: NA
DNA: TGTGCCAGCAGCAAAAACCAGTCCCGGGGAAGGGACTATGGCTACACCTTC
CDR3: CASSKNQSRGRDYGYTF

size: NA
V: TRBV4-3
J: TRBJ2-1
D: NA
DNA: TGCGCCAGCAGCTTTCAATACTGGTCAGGAGGAAAAAGCTCCTACAATGAGCAGTTCTTC
CDR3: CASSFQYWSGGKSSYNEQFF

size: NA
V: TRBV7-2
J: TRBJ2-7
D: TRBD1
DNA: TGTGCCAGCAGCTTAGACAGGGGGATAATTTACGAGCAGTACTTC
CDR3: CASSLDRGIIYEQYF

size: NA
V: TRBV25-1
J: TRBJ2-4
D: NA
DNA: TGTGCCAGCAGTCAGGGGTACATTCAGTACTTC
CDR3: CASSQGYIQYF

size: NA
V: TRBV3-1/TRBV3-2
J: TRBJ2-5
D: NA
DNA: TGTGCCAGCAGCCAAGATCGAGGCAATTGGGCAGGGGATACTCAGACCCAGTACTTC
CDR3: CASSQDRGNWAGDTQTQYF

size: NA
V: TRBV5-1
J: TRBJ1-1
D: TRBD1
DNA: TGCGCCAGCAGCTTAGGACAGGGAGGGACTGAAGCTTTCTTT
CDR3: CASSLGQGGTEAFF

size: NA
V: TRBV6-2/TRBV6-3
J: TRBJ2-5
D: TRBD2
DNA: TGTGCCAGCAGCCTTATTGGACTAGCGGGGGGAGAGACCCAGTACTTC
CDR3: CASSLIGLAGGETQYF

size: NA
V: TRBV2
J: TRBJ2-3
D: TRBD1
DNA: TGTGCCAGCAGTGATTCCACTAGCAGGGGGCAGACAGATACGCAGTATTTT
CDR3: CASSDSTSRGQTDTQYF

size: NA
V: TRBV3-1/TRBV3-2
J: TRBJ1-6
D: NA
DNA: TGTGCCAGCAGCCAGGGGGCGCAAAATTCACCCCTCCACTTT
CDR3: CASSQGAQNSPLHF

size: NA
V: TRBV5-1
J: TRBJ2-3
D: NA
DNA: TGCGCCAGCAGCTTGGCCCCAGGGGCAGATACGCAGTATTTT
CDR3: CASSLAPGADTQYF

size: NA
V: TRBV9
J: TRBJ2-2
D: NA
DNA: TGTGCCAGCAGCCCCACCGGGATAGCGGCCGCGAACACCGGGGAGCTGTTTTTT
CDR3: CASSPTGIAAANTGELFF

size: NA
V: TRBV19
J: TRBJ2-3
D: TRBD2
DNA: TGTGCCAGTAGCTTCGGCGGGAGGGCCTCCGGCACAGATACGCAGTATTTT
CDR3: CASSFGGRASGTDTQYF

size: NA
V: TRBV5-6
J: TRBJ1-4
D: NA
DNA: TGTGCCACTTCCACGGGGGTTTCTAATGAAAAACTGTTTTTT
CDR3: CATSTGVSNEKLFF

size: NA
V: TRBV6-5
J: TRBJ1-6
D: NA
DNA: TGTGCCAGCAGCTACGCGGACTTCTATAATTCACCCCTCCACTTT
CDR3: CASSYADFYNSPLHF

size: NA
V: TRBV19
J: TRBJ2-1
D: TRBD1
DNA: TGTGCCAGTACTCCGAGGGTCAACGACAGGGACGGGGAGCAGTTCTTC
CDR3: CASTPRVNDRDGEQFF

size: NA
V: TRBV2
J: TRBJ1-2
D: TRBD1
DNA: TGTGCCAGCAGTGAAGTTCGACAGGGAGAGGGCTACACCTTC
CDR3: CASSEVRQGEGYTF

size: NA
V: TRBV7-8
J: TRBJ2-1
D: TRBD2
DNA: TGTGCCAGCAGCTTAGTGGGGACGGGGGGGAACAATGAGCAGTTCTTC
CDR3: CASSLVGTGGNNEQFF

size: NA
V: TRBV7-2
J: TRBJ1-1
D: TRBD1
DNA: TGTGCCAGCAGCACCAGAGCCCGACAGGGGGAGTGGGCTTTCTTT
CDR3: CASSTRARQGEWAFF

size: NA
V: TRBV9
J: TRBJ1-2
D: TRBD1
DNA: TGTGCCAGCAGCGTAGAAGGGACAGGGTATGGCTACACCTTC
CDR3: CASSVEGTGYGYTF

size: NA
V: TRBV19
J: TRBJ2-1
D: NA
DNA: TGTGCCAGTAGTATAGGGAGCGGCGGACGGTTGGGTGTGCAGTTCTTC
CDR3: CASSIGSGGRLGVQFF

size: NA
V: TRBV15
J: TRBJ2-1
D: NA
DNA: TGTGCCACCAGCAGAGATCGCCAGACATTTAAGAACAATGAGCAGTTCTTC
CDR3: CATSRDRQTFKNNEQFF

size: NA
V: TRBV7-7
J: TRBJ2-1
D: TRBD2
DNA: TGTGCTAGCAGCTCTACAAGCGGGGCGAACTATAATGAGCAGTTCTTC
CDR3: CASSSTSGANYNEQFF

size: NA
V: TRBV28
J: TRBJ1-4
D: TRBD1
DNA: TGTGCCAGCAGTTTAGGGACAGGGCCTAATGAAAAACTGTTTTTT
CDR3: CASSLGTGPNEKLFF

size: few
V: TRBV3-1/TRBV3-2
J: TRBJ1-2
D: TRBD1
DNA: TGTGCCAGCAGCCAAGAATCACAGGGGTTCGGTGGCTACACCTTC
CDR3: CASSQESQGFGGYTF

size: NA
V: TRBV4-2
J: TRBJ1-2
D: NA
DNA: TGTGCCAGCAGCCAATACAGGTCTGACTATGGCTACACCTTC
CDR3: CASSQYRSDYGYTF

size: NA
V: TRBV18
J: TRBJ2-1
D: NA
DNA: TGTGCCAGCTCACCACCGAGTGACAATGAGCAGTTCTTC
CDR3: CASSPPSDNEQFF

size: once
V: TRBV24-1
J: TRBJ2-1
D: NA
DNA: TGTGCCACCAGTGACAGCTCGGGAGCCAGCTACAATGAGCAGTTCTTC
CDR3: CATSDSSGASYNEQFF

size: NA
V: TRBV20-1
J: TRBJ1-5
D: NA
DNA: TGCAGTGCTAGTGTTCAGTTCAATCAGCCCCAGCATTTT
CDR3: CSASVQFNQPQHF

size: NA
V: TRBV28
J: TRBJ1-4
D: TRBD1
DNA: TGTGCCAGCAGTTTTGGAGGGGGCAGGGAAAAACTGTTTTTT
CDR3: CASSFGGGREKLFF

size: NA
V: TRBV27
J: TRBJ1-5
D: NA
DNA: TGTGCCAGCAGTTTACGGGATCCCGGCAATCAGCCCCAGCATTTT
CDR3: CASSLRDPGNQPQHF

size: NA
V: TRBV18
J: TRBJ2-7
D: TRBD2
DNA: TGTGCCAGCTCATCGGGGACTAGCGGGAGCTTGAGTATCTACGAGCAGTACTTC
CDR3: CASSSGTSGSLSIYEQYF

size: NA
V: TRBV11-2
J: TRBJ2-1
D: TRBD2
DNA: TGTGCCAGCAGCACTAGCGGGCCGGAAGGTCTGTTCTTC
CDR3: CASSTSGPEGLFF

size: NA
V: TRBV5-1
J: TRBJ1-1
D: NA
DNA: TGCGCCAGCAGCCCTGACCCCCGGGTGAACACTGAAGCTTTCTTT
CDR3: CASSPDPRVNTEAFF

size: NA
V: TRBV7-6
J: TRBJ2-7
D: TRBD2
DNA: TGTGCCAGCAGCTTAGCCACCGTGACTAGCGGGAACTACGAGCAGTACTTC
CDR3: CASSLATVTSGNYEQYF

size: NA
V: TRBV4-3
J: TRBJ2-5
D: NA
DNA: TGCGCCAGCAGCCAAGATTTGTGGGGGGACCAAGAGACCCAGTACTTC
CDR3: CASSQDLWGDQETQYF

size: NA
V: TRBV2
J: TRBJ1-1
D: NA
DNA: TGTGCTTCTCTCCGACTAAGGAACACTGAAGCTTTCTTT
CDR3: CASLRLRNTEAFF

size: once
V: TRBV28
J: TRBJ1-5
D: NA
DNA: TGTGCCAGCACCTACTCGGCGGAGAAGCCCCAGCATTTT
CDR3: CASTYSAEKPQHF

size: NA
V: TRBV14
J: TRBJ1-2
D: NA
DNA: TGTGCCAGCAGCCAAGATCGGGGGGCAGGGAACTATGGCTACACCTTC
CDR3: CASSQDRGAGNYGYTF

size: NA
V: TRBV7-8
J: TRBJ2-5
D: TRBD2
DNA: TGTGCCAGCAGCTTAGCGCGGGGGGCGGGGGAGACCCAGTACTTC
CDR3: CASSLARGAGETQYF

size: few
V: TRBV13
J: TRBJ1-6
D: NA
DNA: TGTGCCAGCACCCTAGGTCGAGCCTCCGGAGGGTATTCACCCCTCCACTTT
CDR3: CASTLGRASGGYSPLHF

size: NA
V: TRBV19
J: TRBJ1-5
D: NA
DNA: TGTGCCAGTAGTATAGGGGCTCCGGTTCAGCCCCAGCATTTT
CDR3: CASSIGAPVQPQHF

size: many
V: TRBV18
J: TRBJ1-1
D: NA
DNA: TGTGCCAGCTCACCAGTGGGACAGAACACTGAAGCTTTCTTT
CDR3: CASSPVGQNTEAFF

size: NA
V: TRBV3-1/TRBV3-2
J: TRBJ1-2
D: NA
DNA: TGTGCCAGCAGCCAAGATGTACGCGTTAACTATGGCTACACCTTC
CDR3: CASSQDVRVNYGYTF